This TCR beta chain emerged from a study of T cell responses to AZD1222 COVID-19 vaccine. Study-wide findings and caveats: Clonal diversity may have been underestimated in mostly white British donors. Recipients of AZD1222 seropositive at baseline numbered only five or six. Reportedly, nearly half the spike-specific TCRs target unmutated variant regions. Once two AZD1222 doses were given, Spike-specific TCR breadth and depth went up.

The junction had 2 bases not matched to a gene; V was cut back by 8 bases and J by 2 bases. Germline V gives CDR1 SNHLY, CDR2 FYNNEI. The CDR3 runs to 12 residues. Clones were read by immunoSEQ multiplex PCR, and TCRdb kept only the in-frame ones, dropping some. Counted here are about 100,000 clones, 85% to 95% occurring once; the ten biggest clones make up 5% to 7.5%. As to this clone: Its antigen is unidentified.

V gene TRBV2 combines with J gene TRBJ2-7; 8 positions match TRBD1. Sequences were derived from peripheral blood, sampled 28 days after the second AZD1222 dose. This sequence was found in an adult who received the AZD1222 COVID-19 vaccine. The CDR3 is CASGGQAYEQYF. CDR3 in DNA: TGTGCCAGCGGGGGACAGGCCTACGAGCAGTACTTC.